These 5 T cell receptor beta chains were sequenced from one sample in a study of T cells in women clearing cervical HPV infection. Profiled with immunoSEQ multiplex PCR; TCRdb holds only in-frame clones, not every one. The sample has tens of thousands of clones. The source material was blood buffy coat. Source of these receptors: a woman aged 18 to 75 with a cervical HPV16 infection that either progressed to CIN3+ or cleared (not recorded which).

In regard to this clone: The DNA ends 3 residues before the CDR3 does, and the rest of the CDR3 is filled in from the germline J gene. The gene calls are TRBV18 and TRBJ2-5, with 8 positions matching TRBD2. The germline V gene has CDR1 KGHSH and CDR2 LQKENI. V gave up 3 bases and J gave up 2 bases; unmatched junction bases: 5. This CDR3 has 15 residues. CDR3 sequence: CASSPSTGGQETQYF. Incomplete CDR3 DNA: TGTGCCAGCTCACCTTCGACGGGGGGGCAAGAGACC.

With respect to this clone: The CDR3 end falls 3 residues outside the read, so it is completed with the germline J gene. The V gene is TRBV5-1, the J gene TRBJ2-3, with D hard to call. The CDR3 has 14 amino acids. V was cut by 0 bases and J by 0 bases, with 5 bases left in between. Germline V gives CDR1 SGHRS, CDR2 YFSETQ. The CDR3 DNA, read in part, is TGCGCCAGCAGCTTGGGTGGCAGCACAGATACG. Translated: CASSLGGSTDT. The CDR3 in its entirety is CASSLGGSTDTQYF.

A word on this clone: From the germline J gene comes the end of the CDR3, since the read stops 3 residues before it. This rearrangement joins TRBV27 to TRBJ2-1, with TRBD1 matching over 9 bases. CDR3 length equals 15 residues. V trimming: 8 bases; J trimming: 4 bases; junction bases outside the gene matches: 9. Per the germline V gene, CDR1 is MNHEY and CDR2 is SMNVEV (reference sequence). Incomplete CDR3 DNA: TGTGCCAGCGGGGACCGGACAGGGGCTTACAATGAG. This translates into CASGDRTGAYNE. In full, the CDR3 reads CASGDRTGAYNEQFF.

Regarding this clone: The sequenced fragment ends 3 residues before the CDR3 boundary, so the rest is inferred from the germline J gene. V gene TRBV12-3 or TRBV12-4 combines with J gene TRBJ2-7, with D possibly TRBD1 on 5 matching bases. The CDR3 spans 12 residues. V was clipped by 6 bases and J by 4 bases, with 10 bases between them. The CDR3 DNA, read in part, is TGTGCCAGCAGCCTACAGGAATACGAG. It specifies CASSLQEYE. The entire CDR3 is CASSLQEYEQYF.

In the case of this clone: Read sequence stops 3 residues before the CDR3 end, and the germline J gene provides the missing end. V usage is TRBV19 and J usage is TRBJ2-1, with 13 bases identical to TRBD2. The CDR3 is made up of 15 amino acids. Germline V lookup: CDR1 LNHDA, CDR2 SQIVND (reference sequence). V lost 3 bases to trimming and J lost 9 bases; unmatched junction nucleotides: 5. The covered CDR3 bases are TGTGCCAGTAGTATTTATCGACTAGCGGGGGGTGAG. It codes for CASSIYRLAGGE. In full, the CDR3 reads CASSIYRLAGGEQFF.